This paragraph covers one TCR beta chain sequence. The antigen is not known. A sample-barcoded 5' primer and a J-beta primer mix were used in a second PCR of roughly 7 to 11 cycles. TCRdb used MiXCR to reprocess the 5' RACE reads, holding one entry per CDR3 protein. Altogether more than 650,000 distinct CDR3 sequences are present, approximately 21% being singletons, with the ten largest covering 20% to 25%. These data come from a study of blood T cells in healthy people across ages. The study's findings and limits: Versus aged donors, long-lived donors had higher diversity and more naive CD4+ cells.

Trimming removed 2 bases from V and 6 bases from J, with 14 bases in between. The CDR3 spans 15 residues. Germline values: CDR1 SGHVS, CDR2 FQNEAQ. Sequenced input: blood. This TCR derives from a man between 70 and 80 years old in good health. The chain is built from TRBV7-8 and TRBJ2-1; D gene uncertain. The CDR3 spells CASSLLGSFLNEQFF. The DNA for the CDR3 is TGTGCCAGCAGCTTATTGGGGTCTTTCCTCAATGAGCAGTTCTTC.